This TCR beta chain derives from a study of response to subunit inactivated influenza vaccine. The study, taken as a whole, reports: Every seasonal influenza vaccination brings in few new T cells, the authors suggested.

V was shortened by 6 bases and J by 8 bases, with 23 bases between the two germline ends. The CDR3 loop spans 16 amino acids. CDR1 MNHEY and CDR2 SVGEGT come from the germline V gene. This clonotype was seen a handful of times. Its antigen is undetermined. TCRdb analysed the RT-PCR reads with MiXCR anew, one entry per CDR3 protein. The sample carries 450,000 to 550,000 distinct CDR3 sequences, over 25% recorded once. The sample was CD4+ T cells sorted from PBMCs, taken 4 to 6 days after vaccination. This TCR derives from a man between 50 and 59 years old who received an inactivated influenza vaccine. The chain has TRBV6-2 or TRBV6-3 and TRBJ2-1; D unresolved. The CDR3 DNA is TGTGCCAGCAGGCAAAGTGGGCGGAATAGGTGGGATGAGCAGTTCTTC. Translation gives CASRQSGRNRWDEQFF.